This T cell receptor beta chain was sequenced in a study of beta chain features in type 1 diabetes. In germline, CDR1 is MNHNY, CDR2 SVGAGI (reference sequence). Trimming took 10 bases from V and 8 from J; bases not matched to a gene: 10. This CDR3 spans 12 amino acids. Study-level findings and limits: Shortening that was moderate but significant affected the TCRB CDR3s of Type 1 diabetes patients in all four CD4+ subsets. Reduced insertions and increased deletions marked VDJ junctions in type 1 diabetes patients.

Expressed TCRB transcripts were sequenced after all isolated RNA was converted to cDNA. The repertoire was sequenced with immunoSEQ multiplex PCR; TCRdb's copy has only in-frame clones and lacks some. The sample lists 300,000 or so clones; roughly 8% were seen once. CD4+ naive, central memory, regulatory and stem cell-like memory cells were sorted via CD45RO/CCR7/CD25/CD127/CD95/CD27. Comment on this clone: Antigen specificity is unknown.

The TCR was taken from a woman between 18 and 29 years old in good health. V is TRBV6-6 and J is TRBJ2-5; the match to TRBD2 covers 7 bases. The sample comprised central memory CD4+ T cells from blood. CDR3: CATTLGGSTQYF. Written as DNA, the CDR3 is TGTGCCACTACGTTGGGGGGGAGCACCCAGTACTTC.